The entry below gives a single T cell receptor beta chain sequence along with its context. This entry is derived from a study of blood T cell repertoires in COVID-19. Study-wide background: From the United States, Italy and Spain came samples of acute and convalescent COVID-19. PBMCs, B-cell-depleted T cells, or T cells were the source of the cDNA or gDNA that made up the material.

As originally analysed: The authors estimated nucleated cell counts from reference gene primer amplification. TCRdb's copy holds only in-frame clones and misses some; the assay was immunoSEQ multiplex PCR. V and J calls and clone size follow that table, whereas D and trimming were derived from the DNA. The sample contains some 64,000 clones, around 80% of which appear only once. This receptor was obtained from a woman at least 80 years old with active or convalescent COVID-19. The specimen sequenced was peripheral blood.

The CDR3 DNA follows: TGTGCCAGCAGCTTAGGGTGGGCAGTGCACTCTGGGGCCAACGTCCTGACTTTC. Translation gives CASSLGWAVHSGANVLTF. The chain combines TRBV13 with TRBJ2-6; D is unresolved. The CDR3 extends over 18 amino acids. V lost 0 bases and J lost 0, with 12 bases in between. Germline V gene sequence: CDR1 PRHDT, CDR2 FYEKMQ (reference sequence).